Listed below are T cell receptor beta chains from one sample, sequenced in a study of cytomegalovirus exposure and HLA in healthy donors. Here immunoSEQ multiplex PCR was the method, and the copy in TCRdb shows in-frame clones only, minus some. This table holds 120,000 to 150,000 clones. Specimen: PBMCs. The receptors were gathered from a man in his forties or fifties in good health and CMV-seronegative. CDR3s include the opening cysteine and the closing phenylalanine or tryptophan.

v_gene,j_gene,CDR3aa
TRBV10-3,TRBJ1-6,CAISVDRGEDSPLHF
TRBV28,TRBJ1-5,CASSQTEGADSRQPQHF
TRBV4-1,TRBJ2-2,CASSPSTGFSTGELFF
TRBV29-1,TRBJ2-3,CSVTQGPDTQYF
TRBV29-1,TRBJ1-3,CSVEAGQVGGKDGTIYF
TRBV19,TRBJ2-7,CASKDPGTGVYEQYF
TRBV5-6,TRBJ2-4,CASSSHLDSLSQNIQYF
TRBV28,TRBJ2-3,CASSSGQISTDTQYF
TRBV10-1,TRBJ2-7,CASSDWGGWYEQYF
TRBV2,TRBJ1-2,CASSEVGAGGYTF
TRBV6-4,TRBJ2-6,CASSVRDSFLSGANVLTF
TRBV28,TRBJ2-7,CASSLSAGGSYEQYF
TRBV19,TRBJ2-1,CASSVLAGAYNEQFF
TRBV19,TRBJ1-2,CASSTTGQVVYGYGYTF
TRBV27,TRBJ2-1,CASSPGTRQEGEQFF